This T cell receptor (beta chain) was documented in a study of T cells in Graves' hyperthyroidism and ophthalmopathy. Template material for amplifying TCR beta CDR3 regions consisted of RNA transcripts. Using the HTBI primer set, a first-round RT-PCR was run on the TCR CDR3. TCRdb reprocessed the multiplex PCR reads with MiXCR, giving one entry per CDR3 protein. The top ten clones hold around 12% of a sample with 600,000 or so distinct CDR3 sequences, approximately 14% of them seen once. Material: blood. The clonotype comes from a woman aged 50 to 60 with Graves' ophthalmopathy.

The CDR3 DNA reads as TGTGCCAGCAGTTACTTTTTCTACGAGCAGTACTTC. Protein sequence: CASSYFFYEQYF. The V and J genes are TRBV28 and TRBJ2-7; D is undetermined. The V and J ends lost 4 bases and 3 bases respectively, with 7 bases between them. This CDR3 contains 12 residues. The V gene's germline CDR1 is MDHEN and CDR2 SYDVKM.